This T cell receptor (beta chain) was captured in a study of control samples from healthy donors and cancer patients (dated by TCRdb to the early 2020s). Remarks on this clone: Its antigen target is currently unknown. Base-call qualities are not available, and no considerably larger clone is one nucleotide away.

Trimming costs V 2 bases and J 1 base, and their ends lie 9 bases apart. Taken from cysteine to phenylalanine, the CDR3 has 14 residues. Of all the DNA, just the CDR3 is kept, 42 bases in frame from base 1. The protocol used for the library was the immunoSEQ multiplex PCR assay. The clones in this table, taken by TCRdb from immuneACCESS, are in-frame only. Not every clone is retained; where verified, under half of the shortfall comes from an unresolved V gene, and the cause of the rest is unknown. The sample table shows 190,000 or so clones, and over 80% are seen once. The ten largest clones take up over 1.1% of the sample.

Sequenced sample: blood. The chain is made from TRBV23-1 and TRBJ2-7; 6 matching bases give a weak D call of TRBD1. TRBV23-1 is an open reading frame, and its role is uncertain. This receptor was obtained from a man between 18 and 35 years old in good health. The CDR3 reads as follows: CASSQDRSSYEQYF. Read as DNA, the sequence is TGCGCCAGCAGTCAAGACAGGTCTTCCTACGAGCAGTACTTC.